The sequence of this TCR beta chain was determined in a study of blood T cell repertoires in COVID-19. For the study at large: Acute-phase and convalescent COVID-19 samples originated in the United States, Italy and Spain. Sources were T cells, B-cell-depleted T cells, or PBMCs; the material itself was cDNA or gDNA.

Libraries were prepared by immunoSEQ multiplex PCR; TCRdb keeps only in-frame clonotypes and omits some of them. The sample has fewer than 200,000 clones; around 80% are singletons. Germline CDR1 and CDR2: MGHRA and YSYEKL. V lost 1 base and J lost 1; bases outside the gene matches: 9. The CDR3 is made up of 17 amino acids. The sequenced material came from peripheral blood. The TCR comes from a human donor in a cohort sampled during active COVID-19. This chain links TRBV4-1 with TRBJ1-1, with 7 bases aligning to TRBD1. The DNA of the CDR3 is TGCGCCAGCAGCCAAGGGGATGAGGGGGCCGCGAACACTGAAGCTTTCTTT. Amino acids: CASSQGDEGAANTEAFF.